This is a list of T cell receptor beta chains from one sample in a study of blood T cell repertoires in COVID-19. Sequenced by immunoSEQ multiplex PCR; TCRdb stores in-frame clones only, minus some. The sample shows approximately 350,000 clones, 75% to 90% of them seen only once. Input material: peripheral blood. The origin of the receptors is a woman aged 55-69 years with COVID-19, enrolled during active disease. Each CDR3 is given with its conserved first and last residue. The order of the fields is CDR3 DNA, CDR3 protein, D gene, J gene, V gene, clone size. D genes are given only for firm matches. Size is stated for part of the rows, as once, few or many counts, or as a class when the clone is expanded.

cdr3_nt: TGTGCCATCAGTGTAGCGGAACAGGCGGAAGAGCAGTACTTC; cdr3_aa: CAISVAEQAEEQYF; d_call: .; j_call: TRBJ2-7; v_call: TRBV10-3; clone_size: .
cdr3_nt: TGTGCCAGCAGCCCCAGGGGTCTGGGCGTTAATGAAAAACTGTTTTTT; cdr3_aa: CASSPRGLGVNEKLFF; d_call: .; j_call: TRBJ1-4; v_call: TRBV7-9; clone_size: .
cdr3_nt: TGTGCCAGCAGCAACAGGGGCTCCTACAATGAGCAGTTCTTC; cdr3_aa: CASSNRGSYNEQFF; d_call: TRBD1; j_call: TRBJ2-1; v_call: TRBV9; clone_size: .
cdr3_nt: TGTGCCAGCAGTGAAAGGGGGGGCTCGTATTTT; cdr3_aa: CASSERGGSYF; d_call: .; j_call: TRBJ2-3; v_call: TRBV2; clone_size: .
cdr3_nt: TGCGCCAGCAGCTTGGATTCGTCGGGGACTGAAGCTTTCTTT; cdr3_aa: CASSLDSSGTEAFF; d_call: .; j_call: TRBJ1-1; v_call: TRBV5-1; clone_size: .
cdr3_nt: TGTGCCATCAGTGACCCGGGACAGGGGGCGGATGGCTACACCTTC; cdr3_aa: CAISDPGQGADGYTF; d_call: TRBD1; j_call: TRBJ1-2; v_call: TRBV10-3; clone_size: many
cdr3_nt: TGTGCCAGCTCACCCGTACAGGGGGTGAACACTGAAGCTTTCTTT; cdr3_aa: CASSPVQGVNTEAFF; d_call: TRBD1; j_call: TRBJ1-1; v_call: TRBV18; clone_size: .
cdr3_nt: TGCGCCAGCTCTCAGGCTTCACCCGGGAAATACTATGGCTACACCTTC; cdr3_aa: CASSQASPGKYYGYTF; d_call: .; j_call: TRBJ1-2; v_call: TRBV5-1; clone_size: .
cdr3_nt: TGCGCCAGCAGCCAAGAGAGCGCCAACGAGCAGTACTTC; cdr3_aa: CASSQESANEQYF; d_call: .; j_call: TRBJ2-7; v_call: TRBV4-1; clone_size: .
cdr3_nt: TGTGCCAGCAGCTTAGACAATCGGCAGGGTTTAGGGACCCAGTACTTC; cdr3_aa: CASSLDNRQGLGTQYF; d_call: .; j_call: TRBJ2-5; v_call: TRBV11-2; clone_size: once
cdr3_nt: TGTGCCATCAGTGCCGGGACAGTTAATTCACCCCTCCACTTT; cdr3_aa: CAISAGTVNSPLHF; d_call: TRBD1; j_call: TRBJ1-6; v_call: TRBV10-3; clone_size: .
cdr3_nt: TGTGCCAGCAGACAGGGGCGTACTGAAGCTTTCTTT; cdr3_aa: CASRQGRTEAFF; d_call: TRBD1; j_call: TRBJ1-1; v_call: TRBV11-2; clone_size: .
cdr3_nt: TGTGCCAGTAGCCGACCGGACATACCGGCGTTCTATGGCTACACCTTC; cdr3_aa: CASSRPDIPAFYGYTF; d_call: .; j_call: TRBJ1-2; v_call: TRBV19; clone_size: .
cdr3_nt: TGCGCCAGCAGCCAAGGCTCAAGCGGGGGGCAGCAAGAGACCCAGTACTTC; cdr3_aa: CASSQGSSGGQQETQYF; d_call: TRBD2; j_call: TRBJ2-5; v_call: TRBV4-1; clone_size: .
cdr3_nt: TGCGCCAGCAGCGAGGGGCGGGGACTCCGCACAGATACGCAGTATTTT; cdr3_aa: CASSEGRGLRTDTQYF; d_call: .; j_call: TRBJ2-3; v_call: TRBV5-1; clone_size: .
cdr3_nt: TGTGCCAGCAGTACCGATTACAGGGGGGGTGGCTACACCTTC; cdr3_aa: CASSTDYRGGGYTF; d_call: TRBD1; j_call: TRBJ1-2; v_call: TRBV6-5; clone_size: .
cdr3_nt: TGTGCCAGCAGTCGGGACAGAGATCAGCCCCAGCATTTT; cdr3_aa: CASSRDRDQPQHF; d_call: TRBD1; j_call: TRBJ1-5; v_call: TRBV5-6; clone_size: .
cdr3_nt: TGTGCCAGTAGCCTCTCAGCTAGGGGAGGCAGTTTGCGCAGTTATGGCTACACCTTC; cdr3_aa: CASSLSARGGSLRSYGYTF; d_call: .; j_call: TRBJ1-2; v_call: TRBV19; clone_size: .
cdr3_nt: TGTGCCTGGAGTGGACCCCGGGGTGAAGCTTTCTTT; cdr3_aa: CAWSGPRGEAFF; d_call: .; j_call: TRBJ1-1; v_call: TRBV30; clone_size: .
cdr3_nt: TGTGCCAGCAGCCCGGGACAGGGAGAGGAAAAACTGTTTTTT; cdr3_aa: CASSPGQGEEKLFF; d_call: TRBD1; j_call: TRBJ1-4; v_call: TRBV7-9; clone_size: .
cdr3_nt: TGTGCCAGCAGCTCCGACAGGGTTCATGAAAAACTGTTTTTT; cdr3_aa: CASSSDRVHEKLFF; d_call: TRBD1; j_call: TRBJ1-4; v_call: TRBV5-5; clone_size: .
cdr3_nt: TGTGCCAGCAGCTTAGAGGGGGCTCGGGCTTTCTTT; cdr3_aa: CASSLEGARAFF; d_call: TRBD1; j_call: TRBJ1-1; v_call: TRBV7-2; clone_size: .
cdr3_nt: TGTGCCATCAGTGGCCAACCTTTGTACGACCGGGACTTAAAAAACATTCAGTACTTC; cdr3_aa: CAISGQPLYDRDLKNIQYF; d_call: .; j_call: TRBJ2-4; v_call: TRBV10-3; clone_size: .
cdr3_nt: TGTGCCAGCAGTCGGACAGGTACTGGGGCCAACGTCCTGACTTTC; cdr3_aa: CASSRTGTGANVLTF; d_call: TRBD1; j_call: TRBJ2-6; v_call: TRBV7-3; clone_size: .
cdr3_nt: TGTGCCAGCAGCTTACGGGACAGGGGTGGAAAGACCCAGTACTTC; cdr3_aa: CASSLRDRGGKTQYF; d_call: TRBD1; j_call: TRBJ2-5; v_call: TRBV7-8; clone_size: once
cdr3_nt: TGCAGTGCACGGCTAGAAGCGACCCAGTACTTC; cdr3_aa: CSARLEATQYF; d_call: .; j_call: TRBJ2-5; v_call: TRBV20-1; clone_size: few
cdr3_nt: TGTGCCAGCAGCCAAGCCGCCAGGGACAATGGCTACACCTTC; cdr3_aa: CASSQAARDNGYTF; d_call: .; j_call: TRBJ1-2; v_call: TRBV3-1/TRBV3-2; clone_size: .
cdr3_nt: TGTGCCAGCAGCTTAAGTTCAGGGCACTACTATGGCTACACCTTC; cdr3_aa: CASSLSSGHYYGYTF; d_call: .; j_call: TRBJ1-2; v_call: TRBV7-3; clone_size: .
cdr3_nt: TGCAGCGTTGATTTAGCGGGGGAATACGAGCAGTACTTC; cdr3_aa: CSVDLAGEYEQYF; d_call: TRBD2; j_call: TRBJ2-7; v_call: TRBV29-1; clone_size: .
cdr3_nt: TGTGCCAGTAGTCCCGGGGACACAGATACGCAGTATTTT; cdr3_aa: CASSPGDTDTQYF; d_call: .; j_call: TRBJ2-3; v_call: TRBV19; clone_size: few
cdr3_nt: TGTGCCATCAGTGAGTCAGTGGGGCGCACAGATACGCAGTATTTT; cdr3_aa: CAISESVGRTDTQYF; d_call: .; j_call: TRBJ2-3; v_call: TRBV10-3; clone_size: .
cdr3_nt: TGTGCCATCAGTGACCTGACTAGCGGGGCCGCAGATACGCAGTATTTT; cdr3_aa: CAISDLTSGAADTQYF; d_call: TRBD2; j_call: TRBJ2-3; v_call: TRBV10-3; clone_size: .
cdr3_nt: TGTGCCAGCAGCTTAAGGGCGGGCGGGAACTCTGGAAACACCATATATTTT; cdr3_aa: CASSLRAGGNSGNTIYF; d_call: .; j_call: TRBJ1-3; v_call: TRBV7-9; clone_size: .
cdr3_nt: TGTGCCAGCAGCCTCTCAGAGCGGGGGGGCCAAGAGACCCAGTACTTC; cdr3_aa: CASSLSERGGQETQYF; d_call: TRBD2; j_call: TRBJ2-5; v_call: TRBV7-2; clone_size: .
cdr3_nt: TGTGCCAGCAGCTCCGGACTAGCGGGGCGAGATGAGCAGTTCTTC; cdr3_aa: CASSSGLAGRDEQFF; d_call: TRBD2; j_call: TRBJ2-1; v_call: TRBV7-9; clone_size: .
cdr3_nt: TGTGCCAGCAGTTTAGCGGGGGGACTCTCCTACGAGCAGTACTTC; cdr3_aa: CASSLAGGLSYEQYF; d_call: TRBD2; j_call: TRBJ2-7; v_call: TRBV6-2/TRBV6-3; clone_size: .
cdr3_nt: TGTGCCAGCCGGACAGCTAACTATGGCTACACCTTC; cdr3_aa: CASRTANYGYTF; d_call: .; j_call: TRBJ1-2; v_call: TRBV6-5; clone_size: .
cdr3_nt: TGCAGCAAAAGGACAGGGACCGATCAGCCCCAGCATTTT; cdr3_aa: CSKRTGTDQPQHF; d_call: TRBD1; j_call: TRBJ1-5; v_call: TRBV29-1; clone_size: .
cdr3_nt: TGTGCCAGCAGCTTAGATCGCACTAGCGGGGACAATGAGCAGTTCTTC; cdr3_aa: CASSLDRTSGDNEQFF; d_call: TRBD2; j_call: TRBJ2-1; v_call: TRBV11-2; clone_size: .
cdr3_nt: TGTGCCAGCAGCCCCGGAACCAGCGGGCTCTATGGCTACACCTTC; cdr3_aa: CASSPGTSGLYGYTF; d_call: .; j_call: TRBJ1-2; v_call: TRBV9; clone_size: .
cdr3_nt: TGTGCCAGCAGCCTGGGACTAGCGGGGGGGCCGCACGAGCAGTACTTC; cdr3_aa: CASSLGLAGGPHEQYF; d_call: TRBD2; j_call: TRBJ2-7; v_call: TRBV4-2; clone_size: .
cdr3_nt: TGTGCCAGCAGTGAAGTGTCTAGCGGGGCCTACAATGAGCAGTTCTTC; cdr3_aa: CASSEVSSGAYNEQFF; d_call: TRBD2; j_call: TRBJ2-1; v_call: TRBV2; clone_size: .
cdr3_nt: TGTGCCAGCAGCTTAAGGCTAGCGGGGCCCGGGAATGAGCAGTTCTTC; cdr3_aa: CASSLRLAGPGNEQFF; d_call: TRBD2; j_call: TRBJ2-1; v_call: TRBV13; clone_size: .
cdr3_nt: TGTGCCAGCAGCTTAGGCCCTTCAGGGGGAAGGGGCTACACCTTC; cdr3_aa: CASSLGPSGGRGYTF; d_call: TRBD1; j_call: TRBJ1-2; v_call: TRBV13; clone_size: .
cdr3_nt: TGTGCCAGCACCACGAGGGAGGGGGGGAGGACTGAAGCTTTCTTT; cdr3_aa: CASTTREGGRTEAFF; d_call: .; j_call: TRBJ1-1; v_call: TRBV6-6; clone_size: .
cdr3_nt: TGTGCCAGCAGCGAGGGCCCACCCGATGGCTACACCTTC; cdr3_aa: CASSEGPPDGYTF; d_call: .; j_call: TRBJ1-2; v_call: TRBV2; clone_size: .
cdr3_nt: TGCGCCAGCAGCCAAGATCTCGGGGTCTCTGGAAACACCATATATTTT; cdr3_aa: CASSQDLGVSGNTIYF; d_call: .; j_call: TRBJ1-3; v_call: TRBV4-1; clone_size: .
cdr3_nt: TGTGCCACCAGCCGAGCGGGTCCGGAGACCCAGTACTTC; cdr3_aa: CATSRAGPETQYF; d_call: .; j_call: TRBJ2-5; v_call: TRBV15; clone_size: .
cdr3_nt: TGTGCCAGCAGGCAACGGGGGGGGACTGGAAACACCATATATTTT; cdr3_aa: CASRQRGGTGNTIYF; d_call: .; j_call: TRBJ1-3; v_call: TRBV6-5; clone_size: .
cdr3_nt: TGTGCCAGCAGCGTAGATGGGGGACAGGGTCACTATGGCTACACCTTC; cdr3_aa: CASSVDGGQGHYGYTF; d_call: TRBD1; j_call: TRBJ1-2; v_call: TRBV9; clone_size: .
cdr3_nt: TGTGCCAGCACCCCAGGGAGGGGCGCGAACACCGGGGAGCTGTTTTTT; cdr3_aa: CASTPGRGANTGELFF; d_call: TRBD2; j_call: TRBJ2-2; v_call: TRBV11-1; clone_size: .
cdr3_nt: TGTGCCAGCAGCTTAGGTTGGACAGGGGGCCACAATGAGCAGTTCTTC; cdr3_aa: CASSLGWTGGHNEQFF; d_call: TRBD1; j_call: TRBJ2-1; v_call: TRBV7-9; clone_size: .
cdr3_nt: TGTGCCAGCTCACCAATCGGACTAGCGGGGGCCTTCCAAGAGACCCAGTACTTC; cdr3_aa: CASSPIGLAGAFQETQYF; d_call: TRBD2; j_call: TRBJ2-5; v_call: TRBV18; clone_size: .
cdr3_nt: TGCGCCAGCAGCCTGAGATCAGGGAACGATGAGCAGTTCTTC; cdr3_aa: CASSLRSGNDEQFF; d_call: .; j_call: TRBJ2-1; v_call: TRBV5-1; clone_size: .
cdr3_nt: TGTGCCAGCAGCTTAGGGGGGGACAGCCGAACTGGGGCCAACGTCCTGACTTTC; cdr3_aa: CASSLGGDSRTGANVLTF; d_call: .; j_call: TRBJ2-6; v_call: TRBV7-9; clone_size: .
cdr3_nt: TGTGCCAGCAGCTTTTCCCCGGGACTAGTCGTGCCAGATACGCAGTATTTT; cdr3_aa: CASSFSPGLVVPDTQYF; d_call: TRBD2; j_call: TRBJ2-3; v_call: TRBV5-6; clone_size: .
cdr3_nt: TGTGCCTGGAGTTTGCAGCGAGAGTCTGAAGCTTTCTTT; cdr3_aa: CAWSLQRESEAFF; d_call: .; j_call: TRBJ1-1; v_call: TRBV30; clone_size: .